The present T cell receptor (beta chain) was sequenced within a study of T cells in localized non-small cell lung cancer. Repertoires were generated with immunoSEQ multiplex PCR, while TCRdb's copy carries only in-frame clones and drops some. This table has tens of thousands of clones, more than 85% appearing once. About this clone itself: Its target is unknown.

Findings and caveats of the study: Exceeding tumor, uninvolved adjacent lung had the highest T cell clonality. When the top 100 tumor clones were examined, a median about 60 of them also appeared in the adjacent lung, which was paired and uninvolved. In the blood, greater T cell density corresponded to longer overall survival.

V dropped 7 bases and J dropped 2 bases, with 9 bases sitting between them. CDR1 is SGHVS, CDR2 FQNEAQ, per germline. This CDR3 region has 13 residues. This TCR was sampled from a woman aged 18-55 years with stage III lung adenocarcinoma. This chain connects TRBV7-8 to TRBJ1-3; possibly TRBD1 for D (6 bases). Specimen: peripheral blood, collected before any cancer treatment. The CDR3 is CASKGVPGNTIYF. Here the CDR3 DNA reads TGTGCCAGCAAGGGGGTTCCTGGAAACACCATATATTTT.